This T cell receptor (beta chain) was sequenced for a study of blood T cell repertoires in COVID-19. The overall study: Sites across the United States, Italy and Spain contributed samples from acute and convalescent COVID-19. PBMCs, B-cell-depleted T cells, or T cells provided the cDNA or gDNA that made up the material.

This CDR3 has 13 amino acids. Per germline, CDR1 KGHSH and CDR2 LQKENI. V lost 1 base and J lost 5, with 7 bases in between. In the original workflow: Nucleated cell counts were estimated from reference gene primer amplification. Profiled with immunoSEQ multiplex PCR; TCRdb holds only in-frame clones, not every one. Clonal size and the V and J genes are those of that table, whereas D and trimming came from the DNA. Here the sample spans about 150,000 clones, around three quarters being singletons. The source of this sequence is a man between 60 and 70 years old with acute or convalescent COVID-19. Sequenced input: peripheral blood. The V call is TRBV18, the J call TRBJ2-3; a weak D match, TRBD1 (5 bases). The CDR3 spells CASSPQGQDTQYF. In DNA form, the CDR3 reads TGTGCCAGCTCACCACAGGGGCAAGATACGCAGTATTTT. Variable domain in full (rest from reference TRBV18 and TRBJ2-3): NAGVMQNPRHLVRRRGQEARLRCSPMKGHSHVYWYRQLPEEGLKFMVYLQKENIIDESGMPKERFSAEFPKEGPSILRIQQVVRGDSAAYFCASSPQGQDTQYFGPGTRLTVL.